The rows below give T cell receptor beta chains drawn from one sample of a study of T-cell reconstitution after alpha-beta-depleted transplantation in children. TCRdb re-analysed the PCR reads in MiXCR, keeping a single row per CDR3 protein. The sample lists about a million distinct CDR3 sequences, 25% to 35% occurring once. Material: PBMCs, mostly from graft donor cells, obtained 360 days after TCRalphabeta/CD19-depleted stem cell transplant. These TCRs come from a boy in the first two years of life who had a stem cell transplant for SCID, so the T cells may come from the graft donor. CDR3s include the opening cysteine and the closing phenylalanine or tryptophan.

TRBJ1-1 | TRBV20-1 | CSANRVGDTEAFF
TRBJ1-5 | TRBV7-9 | CASSLISRGGNQPQHF
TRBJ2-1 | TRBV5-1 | CASNPGSSYNEQFF
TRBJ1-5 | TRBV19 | CASRAGGNQPQHF
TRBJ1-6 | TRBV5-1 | CASSFIIGANSPLHF
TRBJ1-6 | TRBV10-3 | CAISERSSYNSPLHF
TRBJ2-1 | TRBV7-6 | CASSFITESYNEQFF
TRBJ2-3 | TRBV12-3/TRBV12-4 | CASSLMGTADTQYF
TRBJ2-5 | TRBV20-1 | CSAIWSGGRETQYF
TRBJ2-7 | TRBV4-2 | CASSRDHTGPPYEQYF
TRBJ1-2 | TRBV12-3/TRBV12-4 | CASSFPSGVGPLNYGYTF
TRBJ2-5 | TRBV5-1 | CASSSPGGAETQYF
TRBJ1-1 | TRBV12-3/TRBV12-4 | CASTFSGTVNTEAFF
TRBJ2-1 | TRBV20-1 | CSARGALAYYNEQFF
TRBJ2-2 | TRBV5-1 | CASSLSLYTGELFF
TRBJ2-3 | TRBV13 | CASSLWGGLLLTDTQYF
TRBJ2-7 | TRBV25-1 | CASSEFEWGTLPYEQYF
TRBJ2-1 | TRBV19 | CASSDSGFSYNEQFF
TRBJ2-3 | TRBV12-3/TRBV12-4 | CASSFSGRLAGRSTDTQYF
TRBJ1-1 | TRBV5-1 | CASSPRWGGGTEAFF
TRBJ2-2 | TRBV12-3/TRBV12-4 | CASSFSGSGYYTGELFF
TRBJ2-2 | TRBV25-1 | CASSVGPQRLFF
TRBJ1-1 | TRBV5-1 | CASSRPPQGSNTEAFF
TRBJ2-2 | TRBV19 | CASFRPGSTGELFF
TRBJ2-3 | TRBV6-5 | CASSYSEGGRNTQYF
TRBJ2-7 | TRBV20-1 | CSAYTGTGYEQYF
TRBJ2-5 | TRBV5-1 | CASSLFWQGKAQETQYF
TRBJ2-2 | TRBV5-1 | CASWSPGTGDTNTGELFF
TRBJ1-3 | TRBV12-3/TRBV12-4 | CASTLRPGNTIYF
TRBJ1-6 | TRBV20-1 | CSARGDRWGFDSPLHF
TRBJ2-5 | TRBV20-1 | CSAREFRQQETQYF